The source of this T cell receptor beta chain is a study of blood T cell repertoires in COVID-19 (TCRdb year 2020). About the investigation overall: Samples covering the acute and convalescent phases of COVID-19 were provided by collaborators in the United States, Italy and Spain. The prospective study material was composed of cDNA or gDNA derived from T cells, B-cell-depleted T cells, or PBMCs. The dataset comprised deeply sampled blood TCRbeta repertoires from subjects exposed to, actively infected with, or recovered from COVID-19. The repertoires were released in a freely available public database intended as a resource for research on the immune response to SARS-CoV-2. The samples were drawn from two sources: the first 160 participants of the ongoing ImmuneRACE study, and 950 to 1,500 subjects contributed by 6 global collaborators. Sample metadata almost always included a de-identified subject ID, COVID-19 status, age in years and sex. Where HLA class I and class II types were available, the types were taken from metadata supplied by the sample provider, not from assay-based typing.

Collaborating institutions collected whole blood in K2EDTA tubes following their own protocols. For TCRbeta analysis, collaborator samples were shipped as frozen whole blood, as isolated PBMCs, or as DNA extracted from either sample type. As regards this clone: Its antigen is still unknown. The sample holds no much larger clone one base away, and base qualities are not on file.

The CDR3 numbers 15 residues from cysteine through phenylalanine. The kept DNA is CDR3 alone, 45 bases in frame from the first base. V trim: 7 bases; J trim: 6 bases; unmatched bases: 8. In the germline V gene, CDR1 corresponds to MNHEY and CDR2 to SVGAGI. Findings and caveats that apply to the study as a whole: How much clinical and demographic metadata was included differed by source and by participant, and the metadata was provided uncurated.

The immunoSEQ Assay, a bias-controlled multiplex PCR, was used to amplify TCRbeta CDR3 regions from genomic DNA. As for the original processing: Nucleated cell counts per sample were estimated from amplification of reference gene primers within the assay. To quantify the absolute abundance of each unique TCRbeta CDR3 rearrangement, sequence reads were collapsed and filtered. For each sample, productive Simpson clonality was calculated as the square root of Simpson's diversity index over productive rearrangements. As stored in TCRdb, this immuneACCESS dataset retains in-frame rearrangements with V and J assigned. A fraction of the clones does not appear; measured against another copy, unresolved V genes explain less than half of the discrepancy, and the remainder lacks a known reason. The V and J calls and clone size were taken over from that table, and D and trimming were inferred from the DNA. Present in this sample are some 35,000 clones, over 70% of which were seen just once. The ten largest make up around a third of the sample.

The sequencing input was peripheral blood. The receptor was derived from an elderly man with acute or convalescent COVID-19. The V gene is TRBV6-5 and the J gene is TRBJ2-1, and TRBD2 aligns with 11 junction nucleotides. The encoded CDR3 is CASISGTSGRNEQFF. The bases are TGTGCCAGCATTTCCGGGACTAGCGGTCGCAATGAGCAGTTCTTC.